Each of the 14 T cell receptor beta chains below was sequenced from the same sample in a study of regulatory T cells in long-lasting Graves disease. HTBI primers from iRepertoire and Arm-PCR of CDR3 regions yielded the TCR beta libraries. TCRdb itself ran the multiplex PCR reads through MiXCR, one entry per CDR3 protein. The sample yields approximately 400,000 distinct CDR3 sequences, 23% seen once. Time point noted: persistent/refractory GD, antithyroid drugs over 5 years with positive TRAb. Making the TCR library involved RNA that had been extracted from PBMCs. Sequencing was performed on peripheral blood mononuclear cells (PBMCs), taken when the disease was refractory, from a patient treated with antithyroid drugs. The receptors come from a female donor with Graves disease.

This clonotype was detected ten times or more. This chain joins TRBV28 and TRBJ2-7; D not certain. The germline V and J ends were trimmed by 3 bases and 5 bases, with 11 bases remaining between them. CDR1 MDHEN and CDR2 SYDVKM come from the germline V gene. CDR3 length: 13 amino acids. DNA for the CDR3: TGTGCCAGCAGTTTGGGATCCGTCGACGAGCAGTACTTC. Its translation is CASSLGSVDEQYF.

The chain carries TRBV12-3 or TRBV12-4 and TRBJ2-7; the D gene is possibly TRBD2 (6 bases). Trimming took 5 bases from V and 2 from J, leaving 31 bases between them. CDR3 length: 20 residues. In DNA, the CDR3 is TGTGCCAGCAGTCCAGGAGGGGCAGACTCGGGGACCCTCGTAACCTACGAGCAGTACTTC. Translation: CASSPGGADSGTLVTYEQYF.

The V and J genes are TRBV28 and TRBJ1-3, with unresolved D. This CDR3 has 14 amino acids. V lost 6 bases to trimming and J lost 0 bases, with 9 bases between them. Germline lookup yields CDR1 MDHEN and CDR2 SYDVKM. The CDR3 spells CASSPQDSGNTIYF. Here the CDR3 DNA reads TGTGCCAGCAGCCCGCAAGACTCTGGAAACACCATATATTTT.

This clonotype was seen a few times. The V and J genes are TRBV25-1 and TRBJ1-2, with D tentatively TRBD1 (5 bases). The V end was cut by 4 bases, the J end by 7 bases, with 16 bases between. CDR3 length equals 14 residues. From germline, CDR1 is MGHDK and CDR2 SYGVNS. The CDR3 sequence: CASSAGKSRVGYTF. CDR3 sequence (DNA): TGTGCCAGCAGTGCCGGGAAAAGCAGGGTTGGCTACACCTTC.

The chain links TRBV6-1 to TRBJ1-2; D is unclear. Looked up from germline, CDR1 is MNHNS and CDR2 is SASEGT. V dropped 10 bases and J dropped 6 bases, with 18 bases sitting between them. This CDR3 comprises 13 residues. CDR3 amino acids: CAISGSHTDGYTF. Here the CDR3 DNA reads TGTGCCATCTCGGGGTCCCATACAGATGGCTACACCTTC.

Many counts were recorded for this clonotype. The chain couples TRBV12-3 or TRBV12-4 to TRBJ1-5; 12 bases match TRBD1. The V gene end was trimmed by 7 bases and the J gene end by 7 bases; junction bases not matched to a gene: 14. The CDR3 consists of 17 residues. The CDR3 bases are TGTGCCAGCACCATCGAAATTACCGGGACAGGGGGCCAGCCCCAGCATTTT. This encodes CASTIEITGTGGQPQHF.

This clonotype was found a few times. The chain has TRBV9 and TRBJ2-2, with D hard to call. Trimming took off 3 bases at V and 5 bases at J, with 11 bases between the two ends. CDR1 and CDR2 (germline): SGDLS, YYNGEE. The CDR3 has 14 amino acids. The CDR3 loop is CASSAPWSTGELFF. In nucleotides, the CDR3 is TGTGCCAGCAGCGCTCCCTGGTCTACCGGGGAGCTGTTTTTT.

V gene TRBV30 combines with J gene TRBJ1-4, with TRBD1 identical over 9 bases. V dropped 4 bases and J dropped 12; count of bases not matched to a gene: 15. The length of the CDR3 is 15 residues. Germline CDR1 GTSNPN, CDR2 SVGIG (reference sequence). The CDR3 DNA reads TGTGCCTGGACACGAGGACAGGGGCCAAACGGGGAACTGTTTTTT. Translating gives CAWTRGQGPNGELFF.

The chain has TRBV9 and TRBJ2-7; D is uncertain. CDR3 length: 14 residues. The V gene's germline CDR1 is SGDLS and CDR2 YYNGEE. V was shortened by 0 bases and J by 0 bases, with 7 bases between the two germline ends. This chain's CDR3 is CASSVGGNSYEQYF. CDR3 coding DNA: TGTGCCAGCAGCGTAGGGGGTAACTCCTACGAGCAGTACTTC.

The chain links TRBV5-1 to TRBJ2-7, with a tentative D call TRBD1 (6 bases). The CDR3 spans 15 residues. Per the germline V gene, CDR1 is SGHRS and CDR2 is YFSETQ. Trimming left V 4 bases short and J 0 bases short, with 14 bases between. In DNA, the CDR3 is TGCGCCAGCAGCAAACTCGGGACATACTCCTACGAGCAGTACTTC. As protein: CASSKLGTYSYEQYF.

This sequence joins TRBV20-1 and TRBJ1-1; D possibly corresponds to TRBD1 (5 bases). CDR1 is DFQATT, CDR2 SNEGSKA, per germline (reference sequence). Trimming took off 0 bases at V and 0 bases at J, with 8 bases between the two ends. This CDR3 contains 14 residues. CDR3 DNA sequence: TGCAGTGCTAGAGATGGGGCAGTGAACACTGAAGCTTTCTTT. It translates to CSARDGAVNTEAFF.

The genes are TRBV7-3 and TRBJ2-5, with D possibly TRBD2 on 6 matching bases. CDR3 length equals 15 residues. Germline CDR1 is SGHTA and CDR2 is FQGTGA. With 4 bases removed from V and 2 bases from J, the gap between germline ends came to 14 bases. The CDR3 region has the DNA TGTGCCAGCAGCTCGGAGGGGACCATACAAGAGACCCAGTACTTC. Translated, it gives CASSSEGTIQETQYF.

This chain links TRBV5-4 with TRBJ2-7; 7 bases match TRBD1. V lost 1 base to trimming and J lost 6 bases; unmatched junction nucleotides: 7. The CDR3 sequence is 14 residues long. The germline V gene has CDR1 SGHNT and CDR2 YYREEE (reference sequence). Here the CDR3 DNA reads TGTGCCAGCAGCTTGACAGGGGCAGTTGGCGAGCAGTACTTC. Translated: CASSLTGAVGEQYF.

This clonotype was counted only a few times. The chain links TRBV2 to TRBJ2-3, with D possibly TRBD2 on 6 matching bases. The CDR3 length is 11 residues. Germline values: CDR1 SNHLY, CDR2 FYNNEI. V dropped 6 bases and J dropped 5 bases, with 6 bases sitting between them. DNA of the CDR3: TGTGCCAGCAGGGGAGGAGATACGCAGTATTTT. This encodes CASRGGDTQYF.